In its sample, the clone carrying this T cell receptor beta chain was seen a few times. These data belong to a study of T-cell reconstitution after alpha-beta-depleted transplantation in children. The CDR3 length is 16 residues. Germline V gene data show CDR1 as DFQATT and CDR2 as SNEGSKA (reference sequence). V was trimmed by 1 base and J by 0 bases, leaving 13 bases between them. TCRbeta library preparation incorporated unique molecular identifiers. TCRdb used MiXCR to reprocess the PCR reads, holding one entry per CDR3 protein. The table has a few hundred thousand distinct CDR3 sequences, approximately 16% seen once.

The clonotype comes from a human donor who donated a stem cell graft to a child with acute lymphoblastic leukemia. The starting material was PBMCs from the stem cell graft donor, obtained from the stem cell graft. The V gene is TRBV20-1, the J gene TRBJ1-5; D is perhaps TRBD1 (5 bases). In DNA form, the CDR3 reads TGCAGTGCTAGAGCCCCGGGGGGGTTTAGCAATCAGCCCCAGCATTTT. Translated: CSARAPGGFSNQPQHF.